This is a list of T cell receptor beta chains from one sample in a study of T cells in Graves' hyperthyroidism and ophthalmopathy. One entry per CDR3 protein results from TCRdb running MiXCR on the multiplex PCR reads. The top ten clones hold around 50% of a sample with fewer than 250,000 distinct CDR3 sequences, approximately 17% of them seen once. Sequencing input: blood. These receptors were obtained from a man in his fifties or sixties with Graves' hyperthyroidism. CDR3s include the opening cysteine and the closing phenylalanine or tryptophan. The D gene is left open where the match is weak. Clone size is not always given. Where it is, it says once, few, many or a class for expanded clones.

D gene	V gene	J gene	clone size	CDR3 DNA	CDR3 protein
TRBD2	TRBV4-1	TRBJ2-3	many	TGCGCCAGCAGCCAAGATAGCGGGAGTTACACAGATACGCAGTATTTT	CASSQDSGSYTDTQYF
.	TRBV6-1	TRBJ1-1	.	TGTGCCAGCAGTGAACGTACCGGGACGGGCACTGAAGCTTTCTTT	CASSERTGTGTEAFF
TRBD2	TRBV6-2/TRBV6-3	TRBJ2-7	many	TGTGCCAGCAGTCGGACTAGCGGGAGGGCCGGGGAGCAGTACTTC	CASSRTSGRAGEQYF
.	TRBV11-3	TRBJ2-3	many	TGTGCCAGCAGCCCCACCCGACAGCACACAGATACGCAGTATTTT	CASSPTRQHTDTQYF
.	TRBV9	TRBJ1-2	many	TGTGCCAGCAGCGGTTCCCCTCGGGACAAGAACTATGGCTACACCTTC	CASSGSPRDKNYGYTF
.	TRBV6-1	TRBJ1-2	many	TGTGCCAGCAGTGCACAGACCTACTATGGCTACACCTTC	CASSAQTYYGYTF
.	TRBV3-1	TRBJ1-1	few	TGTGCCAGCAGCCATGAGAATGAAGCTTTCTTT	CASSHENEAFF
TRBD2	TRBV5-5	TRBJ2-3	.	TGTGCCAGCAGCCCTAGCGGGAGTGATACGCAGTATTTT	CASSPSGSDTQYF
.	TRBV5-1	TRBJ2-7	many	TGCGCCAGCAGCTTGCTTGCGGGATCCGACGAGCAGTACTTC	CASSLLAGSDEQYF
.	TRBV6-5	TRBJ2-7	.	TGTGCCAGCAGTTCGCGGGGGCGGGAGCAGTACTTC	CASSSRGREQYF
TRBD2	TRBV6-1	TRBJ2-7	.	TGTGCCAGCAGTCCCTGGGGGGGATACGAGCAGTACTTC	CASSPWGGYEQYF
TRBD1	TRBV4-1	TRBJ1-2	many	TGCGCCAGCAGCCCCGGACAGGGGGGTGTATTTTTTGGCTACACCTTC	CASSPGQGGVFFGYTF
TRBD1	TRBV5-1	TRBJ2-5	many	TGCGCCAGCAGCTTGGACACCGGGACAGGGGTAGAGACCCAGTACTTC	CASSLDTGTGVETQYF
.	TRBV5-6	TRBJ2-1	many	TGTGCCAGCAGCGACCTCTCCCGGGCGGGCAATGAGCAGTTCTTC	CASSDLSRAGNEQFF
TRBD2	TRBV20-1	TRBJ2-7	.	TGCAGTGCCTTAACTCGTGGATCTAGCGGGTGGGGGGAAGAGCAGTACTTC	CSALTRGSSGWGEEQYF
TRBD1	TRBV6-1	TRBJ1-2	few	TGTGCCAGCAGTTTTCGACAGGGTTGGGGCTACACCTTC	CASSFRQGWGYTF
.	TRBV2	TRBJ2-6	many	TGTGCCAGCACTCGGGACGGCAACTCTGGGGCCAACGTCCTGACTTTC	CASTRDGNSGANVLTF
TRBD2	TRBV28	TRBJ2-5	many	TGTGCCAGCAGTACCCCGGGACTAGCGGGATATGAGACCCAGTACTTC	CASSTPGLAGYETQYF
.	TRBV28	TRBJ2-7	many	TGTGCCAGCAGTGCACAATACGAGCAGTACTTC	CASSAQYEQYF
TRBD2	TRBV3-1	TRBJ2-7	many	TGTGCCAGCAGCCAGTCCCCTCCTAGCGGGATAGACTCCTACGAGCAGTACTTC	CASSQSPPSGIDSYEQYF
.	TRBV5-6	TRBJ2-2	many	TGTGCCAGCAGCTTACAGGGTTTTGGGACCGGGGAGCTGTTTTTT	CASSLQGFGTGELFF
.	TRBV11-3	TRBJ2-5	.	TGTGCCAGCAGCCGAGCCCTGGGGGGCGGCGAGACCCAGTACTTC	CASSRALGGGETQYF
.	TRBV12-3/TRBV12-4	TRBJ1-1	.	TGTGCCAGCACCCCGGTCCGGAACACTGAAGCTTTCTTT	CASTPVRNTEAFF
.	TRBV5-6	TRBJ2-5	many	TGTGCCAGCAGCAGCCGGGACAGGCGACTAGCGGAGGACTCCCAGTACTTC	CASSSRDRRLAEDSQYF
.	TRBV20-1	TRBJ2-7	many	TGCAGTGCCCTCCGAGGAGCGGCCACCTACGAGCAGTACTTC	CSALRGAATYEQYF
TRBD1	TRBV11-2	TRBJ2-7	many	TGTGCCAGCAGCCAGACAGGGTTCGAGCAGTACTTC	CASSQTGFEQYF
.	TRBV12-3/TRBV12-4	TRBJ2-7	.	TGTGCCAGCAGTGAAGCCGGGACAAACGAGCAGTACTTC	CASSEAGTNEQYF
TRBD2	TRBV12-3/TRBV12-4	TRBJ2-1	many	TGTGCCAGCAGTGGACTAGCGGCCTACAATGAGCAGTTCTTC	CASSGLAAYNEQFF
TRBD2	TRBV5-1	TRBJ2-1	.	TGCGCCAGCAGCTTGGTGGCGGGAGTAACGAATGAGCAGTTCTTC	CASSLVAGVTNEQFF
.	TRBV4-2	TRBJ2-2	.	TGTGCCAGCAGCCAAGTGGGCAGTCTGAACACCGGGGAGCTGTTTTTT	CASSQVGSLNTGELFF
.	TRBV9	TRBJ1-1	.	TGTGCCAGCAGCGAGTGGGACACGGTGAACACTGAAGCTTTCTTT	CASSEWDTVNTEAFF
TRBD1	TRBV20-1	TRBJ2-7	many	TGCAGTGCTAGAGATGGACAGGGGAACGAGCAGTACTTC	CSARDGQGNEQYF
.	TRBV3-1	TRBJ1-6	.	TGTGCCAGCAGCCCGGGACTGACAAATCAGCACTCACCCCTCCACTTT	CASSPGLTNQHSPLHF
.	TRBV12-3/TRBV12-4	TRBJ1-3	many	TGTGCCAGCAGTTTCGAAATTACTGGAAACACCATATATTTT	CASSFEITGNTIYF
TRBD2	TRBV19	TRBJ2-3	few	TGTGCCAGTAGTCGGACTAGCGGGAGCCGCACAGATACGCAGTATTTT	CASSRTSGSRTDTQYF
.	TRBV4-2	TRBJ2-2	.	TGTGCCAGCAGCCAAGATAGACAGTCCGGGGAGCTGTTTTTT	CASSQDRQSGELFF
.	TRBV5-1	TRBJ1-2	few	TGCGCCAGCAGCTCGCCGGGCCCCCAGTGGGGCTACACCTTC	CASSSPGPQWGYTF
.	TRBV29-1	TRBJ2-7	many	TGCAGCGTTGAAGTGGACAGCAACTACGAGCAGTACTTC	CSVEVDSNYEQYF
.	TRBV7-9	TRBJ1-1	many	TGTGCCAGCAGACTGGACAGCGGGACTGAAGCTTTCTTT	CASRLDSGTEAFF
.	TRBV2	TRBJ2-5	.	TGTGCCAGCAAAAGGAGCGAACAAGAGACCCAGTACTTC	CASKRSEQETQYF
TRBD2	TRBV4-1	TRBJ2-7	few	TGCGCCAGCAGCCGCGGACTAGCGGGACCTCCCAGCTCCTACGAGCAGTACTTC	CASSRGLAGPPSSYEQYF
.	TRBV6-2/TRBV6-3	TRBJ2-5	many	TGTGCCAGCAGCCAAGAACCACAAGAGACCCAGTACTTC	CASSQEPQETQYF
.	TRBV2	TRBJ1-5	once	TGTGCCAGCAGTGAAAGGAGGGGGGGATGGCAGCCCCAGCATTTT	CASSERRGGWQPQHF
.	TRBV4-1	TRBJ1-3	few	TGCGCCAGCAGCCAAGGGTCCGGGGCCGGAAACACCATATATTTT	CASSQGSGAGNTIYF
.	TRBV7-9	TRBJ1-1	many	TGTGCCAGCAGCCCCCAAGGAGTTATGAACACTGAAGCTTTCTTT	CASSPQGVMNTEAFF
TRBD1	TRBV19	TRBJ2-5	.	TGTGCCAGTAGTTCAACGTCGGACAGGGGGTTAATGTACCAGTACTTC	CASSSTSDRGLMYQYF
.	TRBV6-1	TRBJ2-1	many	TGTGCCAGCAGCCCCGGCCCTCACAATGAGCAGTTCTTC	CASSPGPHNEQFF
.	TRBV13	TRBJ2-7	once	TGTGCCAGCAGCTTAGGAAGTAATGGTGAGCAGTACTTC	CASSLGSNGEQYF
.	TRBV28	TRBJ1-2	.	TGTGCCAGCAGAACTGACAGCTATGGCTACACCTTC	CASRTDSYGYTF
.	TRBV11-3	TRBJ2-7	few	TGTGCCAGCAGCCCCAACAGGGCCCTCTCCTACGAGCAGTACTTC	CASSPNRALSYEQYF
TRBD2	TRBV28	TRBJ2-3	many	TGTGCCAGCAGTTTGATGGACCCCGCTGCTAGCGGGAGGTTCACAGATACGCAGTATTTT	CASSLMDPAASGRFTDTQYF
.	TRBV12-3/TRBV12-4	TRBJ1-1	many	TGTGCCAGCAGTTTCTACAGGATGAACACTGAAGCTTTCTTT	CASSFYRMNTEAFF
.	TRBV27	TRBJ1-5	many	TGTGCCAGCAGTCCCTATTGGAACAGCCCTTATCAGCCCCAGCATTTT	CASSPYWNSPYQPQHF
.	TRBV24-1	TRBJ2-5	many	TGTGCCACCAGTGATGTGAGGCGGGGCCAAGAGACCCAGTACTTC	CATSDVRRGQETQYF
TRBD1	TRBV6-2/TRBV6-3	TRBJ1-5	.	TGTGCCAGCAGCCGGGACAGGGAATTAGATCAGCCCCAGCATTTT	CASSRDRELDQPQHF
TRBD2	TRBV20-1	TRBJ2-7	many	TGCAGTGCTATCGGCGGGGGGTTCTACGAGCAGTACTTC	CSAIGGGFYEQYF